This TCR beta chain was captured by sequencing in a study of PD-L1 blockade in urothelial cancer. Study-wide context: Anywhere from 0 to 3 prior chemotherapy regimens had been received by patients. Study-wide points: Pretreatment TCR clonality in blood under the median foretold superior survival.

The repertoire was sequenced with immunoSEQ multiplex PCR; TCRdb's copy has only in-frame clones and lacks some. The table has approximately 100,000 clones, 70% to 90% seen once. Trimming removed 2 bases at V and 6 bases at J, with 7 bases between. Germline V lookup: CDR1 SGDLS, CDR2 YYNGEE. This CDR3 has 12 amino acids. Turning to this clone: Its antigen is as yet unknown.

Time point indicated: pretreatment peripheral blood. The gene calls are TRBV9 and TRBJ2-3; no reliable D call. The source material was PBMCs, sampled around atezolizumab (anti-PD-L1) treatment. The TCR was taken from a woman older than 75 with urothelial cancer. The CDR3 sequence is CASSVTGDTQYF. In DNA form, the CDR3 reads TGTGCCAGCAGCGTCACCGGGGATACGCAGTATTTT.